The clone carrying this TCR beta chain has ten or more counts. V lost 3 bases and J lost 8; bases outside the gene matches: 6. The CDR3 totals 16 residues. CDR1 and CDR2 (germline): LGHNA, YSLEER. The data were obtained in a study of T cells of healthy individuals. TCRdb used MiXCR to reprocess the 5' RACE reads, holding one entry per CDR3 protein. The sample has 100,000 or so distinct CDR3 sequences, roughly 15% seen once; the top ten hold under 7.5%. The chain carries TRBV4-3 and TRBJ2-1; 14 bases line up with TRBD2. This TCR derives from a human donor in good health. DNA of the CDR3: TGCGCCAGCAGCCAGCTGTTGGGACTAGCGGGGGATGAGCAGTTCTTC. It encodes CASSQLLGLAGDEQFF.